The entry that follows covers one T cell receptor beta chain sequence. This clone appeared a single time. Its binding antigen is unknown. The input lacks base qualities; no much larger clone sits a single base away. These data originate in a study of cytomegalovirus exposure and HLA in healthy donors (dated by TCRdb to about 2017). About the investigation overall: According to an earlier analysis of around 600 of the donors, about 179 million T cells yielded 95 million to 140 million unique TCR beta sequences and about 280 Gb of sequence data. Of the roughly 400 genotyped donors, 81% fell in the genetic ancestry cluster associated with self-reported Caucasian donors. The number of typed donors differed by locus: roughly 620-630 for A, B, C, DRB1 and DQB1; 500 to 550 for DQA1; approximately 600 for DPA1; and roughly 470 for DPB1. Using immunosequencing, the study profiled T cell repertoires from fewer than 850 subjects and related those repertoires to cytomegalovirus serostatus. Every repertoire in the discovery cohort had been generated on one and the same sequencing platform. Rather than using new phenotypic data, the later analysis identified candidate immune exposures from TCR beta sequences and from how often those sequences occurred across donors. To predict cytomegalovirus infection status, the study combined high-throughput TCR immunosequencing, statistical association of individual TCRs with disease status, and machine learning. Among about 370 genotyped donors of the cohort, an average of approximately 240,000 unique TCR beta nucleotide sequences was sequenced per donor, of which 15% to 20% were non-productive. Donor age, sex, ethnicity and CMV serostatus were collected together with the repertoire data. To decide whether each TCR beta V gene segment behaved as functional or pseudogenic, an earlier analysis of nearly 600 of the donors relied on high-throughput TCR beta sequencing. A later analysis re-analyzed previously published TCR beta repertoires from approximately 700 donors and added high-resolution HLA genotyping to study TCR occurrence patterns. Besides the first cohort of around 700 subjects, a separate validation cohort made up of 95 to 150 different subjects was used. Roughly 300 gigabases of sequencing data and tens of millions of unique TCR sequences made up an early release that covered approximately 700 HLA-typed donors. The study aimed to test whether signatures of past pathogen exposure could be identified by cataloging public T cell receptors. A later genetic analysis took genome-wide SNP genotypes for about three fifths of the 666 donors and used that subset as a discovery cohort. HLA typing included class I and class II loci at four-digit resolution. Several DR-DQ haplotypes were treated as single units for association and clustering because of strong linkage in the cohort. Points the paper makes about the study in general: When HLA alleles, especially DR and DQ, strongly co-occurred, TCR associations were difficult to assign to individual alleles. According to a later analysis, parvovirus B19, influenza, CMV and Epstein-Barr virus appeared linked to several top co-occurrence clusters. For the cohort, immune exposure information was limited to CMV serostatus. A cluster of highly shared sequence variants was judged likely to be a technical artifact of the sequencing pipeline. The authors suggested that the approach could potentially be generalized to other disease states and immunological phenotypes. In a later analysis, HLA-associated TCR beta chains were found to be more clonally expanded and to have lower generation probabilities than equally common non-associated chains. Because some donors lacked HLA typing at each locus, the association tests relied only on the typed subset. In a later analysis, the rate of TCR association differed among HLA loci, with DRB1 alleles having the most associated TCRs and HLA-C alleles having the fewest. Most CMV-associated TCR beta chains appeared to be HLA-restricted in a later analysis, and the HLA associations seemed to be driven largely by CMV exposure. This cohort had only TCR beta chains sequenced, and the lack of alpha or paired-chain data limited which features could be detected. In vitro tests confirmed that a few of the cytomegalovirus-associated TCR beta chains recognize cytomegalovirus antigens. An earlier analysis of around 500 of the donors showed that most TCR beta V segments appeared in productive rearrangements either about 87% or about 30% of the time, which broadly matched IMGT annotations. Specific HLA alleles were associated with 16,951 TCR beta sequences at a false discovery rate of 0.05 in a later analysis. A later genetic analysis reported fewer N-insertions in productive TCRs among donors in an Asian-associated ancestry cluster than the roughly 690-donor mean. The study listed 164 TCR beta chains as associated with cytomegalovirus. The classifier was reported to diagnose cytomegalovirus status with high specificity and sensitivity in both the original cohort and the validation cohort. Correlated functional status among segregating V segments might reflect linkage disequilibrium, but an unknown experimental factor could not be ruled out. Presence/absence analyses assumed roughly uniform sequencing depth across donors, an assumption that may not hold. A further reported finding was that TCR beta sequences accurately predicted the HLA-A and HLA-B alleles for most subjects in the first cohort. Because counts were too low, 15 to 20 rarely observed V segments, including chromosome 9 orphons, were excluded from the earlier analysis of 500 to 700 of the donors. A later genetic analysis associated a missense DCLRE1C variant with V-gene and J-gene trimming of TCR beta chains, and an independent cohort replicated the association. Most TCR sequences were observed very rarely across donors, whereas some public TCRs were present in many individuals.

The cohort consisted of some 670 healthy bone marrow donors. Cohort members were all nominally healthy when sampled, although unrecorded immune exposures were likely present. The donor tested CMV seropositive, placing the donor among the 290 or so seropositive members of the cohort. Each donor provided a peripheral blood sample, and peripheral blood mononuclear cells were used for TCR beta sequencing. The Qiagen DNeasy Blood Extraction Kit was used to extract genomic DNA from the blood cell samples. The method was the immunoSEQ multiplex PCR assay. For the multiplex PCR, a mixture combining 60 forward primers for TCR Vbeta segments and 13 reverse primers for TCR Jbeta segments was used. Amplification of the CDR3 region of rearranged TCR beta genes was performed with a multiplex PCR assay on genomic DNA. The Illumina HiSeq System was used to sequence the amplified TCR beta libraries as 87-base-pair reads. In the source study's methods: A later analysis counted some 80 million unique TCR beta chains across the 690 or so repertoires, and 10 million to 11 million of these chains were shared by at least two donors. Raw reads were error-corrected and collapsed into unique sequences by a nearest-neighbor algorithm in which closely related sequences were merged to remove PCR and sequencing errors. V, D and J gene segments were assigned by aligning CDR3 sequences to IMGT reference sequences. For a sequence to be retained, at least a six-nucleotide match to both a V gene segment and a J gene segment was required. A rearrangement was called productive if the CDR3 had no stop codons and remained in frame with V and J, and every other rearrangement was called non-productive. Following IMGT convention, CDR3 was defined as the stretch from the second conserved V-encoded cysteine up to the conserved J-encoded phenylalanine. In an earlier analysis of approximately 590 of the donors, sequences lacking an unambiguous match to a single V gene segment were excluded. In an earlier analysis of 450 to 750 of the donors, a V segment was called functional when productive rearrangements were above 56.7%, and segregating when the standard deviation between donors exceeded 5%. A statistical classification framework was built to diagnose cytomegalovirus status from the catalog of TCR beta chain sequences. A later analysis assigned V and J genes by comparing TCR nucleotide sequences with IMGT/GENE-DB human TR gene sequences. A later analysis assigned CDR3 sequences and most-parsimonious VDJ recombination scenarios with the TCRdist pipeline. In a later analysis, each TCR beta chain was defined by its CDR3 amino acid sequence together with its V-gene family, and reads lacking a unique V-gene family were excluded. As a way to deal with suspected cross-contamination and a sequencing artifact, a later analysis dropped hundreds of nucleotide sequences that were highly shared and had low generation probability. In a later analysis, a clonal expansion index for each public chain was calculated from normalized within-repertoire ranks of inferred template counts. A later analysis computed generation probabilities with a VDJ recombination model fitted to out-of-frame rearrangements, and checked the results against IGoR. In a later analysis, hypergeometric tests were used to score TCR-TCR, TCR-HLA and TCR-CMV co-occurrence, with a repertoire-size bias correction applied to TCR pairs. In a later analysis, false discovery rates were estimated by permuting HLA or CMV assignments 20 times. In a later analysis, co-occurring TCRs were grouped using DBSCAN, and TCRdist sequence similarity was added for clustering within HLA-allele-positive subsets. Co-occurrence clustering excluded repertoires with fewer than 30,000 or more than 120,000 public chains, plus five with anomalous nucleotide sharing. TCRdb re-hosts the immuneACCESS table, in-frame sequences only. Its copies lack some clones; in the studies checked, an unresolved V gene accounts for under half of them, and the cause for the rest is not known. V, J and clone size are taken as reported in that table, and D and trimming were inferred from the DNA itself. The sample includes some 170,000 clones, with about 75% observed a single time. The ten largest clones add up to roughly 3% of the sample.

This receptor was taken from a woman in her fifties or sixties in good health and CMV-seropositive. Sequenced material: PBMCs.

This receptor carries the CDR3 CASSLMSGDTQYF. The bases are TGTGCCAGCAGCTTAATGTCGGGGGATACGCAGTATTTT. Recombination linked TRBV7-3 to TRBJ2-3; the D segment could be TRBD2, given 5 matching bases. The CDR3 holds 13 amino acids from the cysteine to the phenylalanine. CDR3 DNA only is kept here, 39 bases in frame from base 1. Reading the germline V gene gives CDR1 SGHTA and CDR2 FQGTGA. V was cut back by 1 base and J by 6 bases, leaving a gap of 8 bases between them.